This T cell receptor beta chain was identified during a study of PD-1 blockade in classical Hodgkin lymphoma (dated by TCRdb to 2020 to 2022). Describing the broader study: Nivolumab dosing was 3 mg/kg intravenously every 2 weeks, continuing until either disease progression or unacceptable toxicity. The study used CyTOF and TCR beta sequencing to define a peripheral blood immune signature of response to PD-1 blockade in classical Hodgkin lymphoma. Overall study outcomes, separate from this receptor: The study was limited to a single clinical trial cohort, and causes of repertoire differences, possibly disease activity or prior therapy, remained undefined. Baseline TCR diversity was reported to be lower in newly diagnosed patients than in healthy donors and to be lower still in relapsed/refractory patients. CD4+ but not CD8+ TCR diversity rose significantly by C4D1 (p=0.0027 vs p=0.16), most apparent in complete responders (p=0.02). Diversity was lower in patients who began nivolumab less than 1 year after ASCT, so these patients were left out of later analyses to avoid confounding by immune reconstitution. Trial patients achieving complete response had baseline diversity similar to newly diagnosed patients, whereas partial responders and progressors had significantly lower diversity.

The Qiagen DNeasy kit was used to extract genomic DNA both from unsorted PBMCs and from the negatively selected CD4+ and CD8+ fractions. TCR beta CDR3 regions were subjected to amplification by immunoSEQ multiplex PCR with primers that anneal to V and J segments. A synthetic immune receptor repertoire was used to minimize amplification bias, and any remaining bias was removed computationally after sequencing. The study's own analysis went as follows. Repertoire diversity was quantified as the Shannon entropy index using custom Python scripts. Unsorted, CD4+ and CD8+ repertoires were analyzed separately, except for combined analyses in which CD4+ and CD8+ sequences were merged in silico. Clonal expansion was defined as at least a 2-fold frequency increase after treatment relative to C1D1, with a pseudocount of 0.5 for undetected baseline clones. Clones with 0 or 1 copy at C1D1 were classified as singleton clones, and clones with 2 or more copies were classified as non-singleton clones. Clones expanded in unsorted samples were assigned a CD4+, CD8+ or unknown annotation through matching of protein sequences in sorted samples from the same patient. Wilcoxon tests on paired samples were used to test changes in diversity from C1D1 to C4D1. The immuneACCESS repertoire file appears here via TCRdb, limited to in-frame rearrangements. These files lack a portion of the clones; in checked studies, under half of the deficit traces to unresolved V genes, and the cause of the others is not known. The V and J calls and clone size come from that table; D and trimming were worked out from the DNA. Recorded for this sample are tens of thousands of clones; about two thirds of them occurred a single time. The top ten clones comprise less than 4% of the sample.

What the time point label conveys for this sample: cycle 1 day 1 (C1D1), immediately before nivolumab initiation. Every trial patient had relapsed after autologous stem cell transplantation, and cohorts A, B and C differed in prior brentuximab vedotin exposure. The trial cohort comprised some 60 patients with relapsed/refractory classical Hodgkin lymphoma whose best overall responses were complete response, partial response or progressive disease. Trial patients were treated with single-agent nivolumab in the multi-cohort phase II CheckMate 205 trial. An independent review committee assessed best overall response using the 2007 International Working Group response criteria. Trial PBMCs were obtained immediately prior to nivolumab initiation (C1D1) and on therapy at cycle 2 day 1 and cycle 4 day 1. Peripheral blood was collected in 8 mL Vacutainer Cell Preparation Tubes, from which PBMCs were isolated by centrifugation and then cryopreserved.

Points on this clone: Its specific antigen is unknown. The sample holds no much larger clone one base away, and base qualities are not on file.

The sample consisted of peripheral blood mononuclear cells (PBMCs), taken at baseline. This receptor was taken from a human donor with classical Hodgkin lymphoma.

The DNA sequence is as follows: TGTGCCAGCAGCGTAACCGGGAACACTGAAGCTTTCTTT. Its protein is CASSVTGNTEAFF. The V and J genes are TRBV9 and TRBJ1-1; the D gene remains uncertain. V is shortened by 1 base, J by 1 base, and the region joining them spans 5 bases. CDR1 and CDR2, per the germline V gene, are SGDLS and YYNGEE. The CDR3, from cysteine to phenylalanine, totals 13 residues. Only the CDR3 part of the read is kept: 39 bases, read in frame from the first base.